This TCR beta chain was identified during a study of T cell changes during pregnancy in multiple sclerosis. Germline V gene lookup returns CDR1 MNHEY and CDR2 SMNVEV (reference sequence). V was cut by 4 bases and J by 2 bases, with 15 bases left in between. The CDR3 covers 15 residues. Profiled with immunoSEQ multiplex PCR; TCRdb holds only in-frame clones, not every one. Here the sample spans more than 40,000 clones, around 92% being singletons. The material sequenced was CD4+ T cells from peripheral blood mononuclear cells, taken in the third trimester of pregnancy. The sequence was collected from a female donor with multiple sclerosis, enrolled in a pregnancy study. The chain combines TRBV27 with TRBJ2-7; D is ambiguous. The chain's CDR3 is CASSSALLSTYEQYF. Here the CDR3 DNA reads TGTGCCAGCAGTTCTGCCCTGCTGTCTACCTACGAGCAGTACTTC.